This T cell receptor beta chain was identified during a study of T cell changes during pregnancy in multiple sclerosis (dated by TCRdb to about 2019). In terms of the full investigation: The study looked at changes in the T cell repertoire across pregnancy in women with multiple sclerosis.

Libraries came from the immunoSEQ multiplex PCR assay. TCRdb retrieved this table from immuneACCESS and kept in-frame rearrangements only. Not all clones are present; in checked studies, unresolved V genes account for under half, and no reason is known for the remainder. The sample table contains 40,000 to 50,000 clones; only one count was recorded for under 95% of them. The ten largest clonotypes hold approximately 0.61% of the sample. CDR1 and CDR2, per the germline V gene, are SGHVS and FQNEAQ. From cysteine to phenylalanine, the CDR3 is 17 amino acids long. Only the CDR3 portion is preserved as DNA: 51 bases, with reading frame beginning at the first base. With respect to this clone: The clone's antigen remains unknown. Compared with germline, one end of the junction differs, possibly owing to a read error.

Recombination connected TRBV7-8 to TRBJ1-5, with TRBD1 tentatively as D gene (6 bases match). The source was CD4+ T cells from peripheral blood mononuclear cells, collected in the third trimester of pregnancy. This TCR derives from a female donor with multiple sclerosis, enrolled in a pregnancy study. The CDR3 loop reads CASTLGGGGEYYQPQHF. The sequenced DNA is TGTGCCAGCACCTTAGGGGGGGGAGGGGAATACTATCAGCCCCAGCATTTT.